This TCR beta chain was captured in a study of T cell responses to AZD1222 COVID-19 vaccine. Whole-study findings and limits: The donor group comprised mostly white British people and more females; the analysis possibly underestimated clonal diversity. Repertoire collection took place solely once the T cell response had peaked.

Germline V gene lookup returns CDR1 SGHKS and CDR2 YYEKEE (reference sequence). V lost 2 bases to trimming and J lost 0 bases; unmatched junction nucleotides: 2. The CDR3 spans 15 residues. Details on this clone: Antigen specificity is unknown.

Sequencing was performed with immunoSEQ multiplex PCR; in TCRdb, only in-frame clones are kept and a portion is missing. This sample has some 66,000 clones, with 70% to 90% found just once. This sequence was found in an adult who received the AZD1222 COVID-19 vaccine. The chain has TRBV5-5 and TRBJ2-7; 10 bases fit TRBD2. The sequencing here drew on peripheral blood, taken 28 days after the second AZD1222 dose. The CDR3 DNA follows: TGTGCCAGCAGCTTCGTAGCGGGAGGCTCCTACGAGCAGTACTTC. This encodes CASSFVAGGSYEQYF.